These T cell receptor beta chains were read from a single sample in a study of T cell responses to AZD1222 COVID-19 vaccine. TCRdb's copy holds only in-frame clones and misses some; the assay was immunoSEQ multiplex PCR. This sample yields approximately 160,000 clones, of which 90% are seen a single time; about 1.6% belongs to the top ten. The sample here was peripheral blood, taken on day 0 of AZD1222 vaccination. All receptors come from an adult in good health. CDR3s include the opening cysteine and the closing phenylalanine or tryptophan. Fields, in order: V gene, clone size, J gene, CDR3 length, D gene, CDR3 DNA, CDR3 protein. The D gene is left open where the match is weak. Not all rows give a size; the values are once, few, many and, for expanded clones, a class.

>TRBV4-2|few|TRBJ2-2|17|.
TGTGCCAGCAGCCAAGACGGTAGCGAGATAAACACCGGGGAGCTGTTTTTT
CASSQDGSEINTGELFF
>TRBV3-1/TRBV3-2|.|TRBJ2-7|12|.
TGTGCCAGCAGCCAAGAGGGGATTCAGCAGTACTTC
CASSQEGIQQYF
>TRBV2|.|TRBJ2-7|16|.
TGTGCCAGCAGTGAAGCGCGGCGGAATCCCACCTACGAGCAGTACTTC
CASSEARRNPTYEQYF
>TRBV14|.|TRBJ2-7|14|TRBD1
TGTGCCAGCAGCCAACCGGGACAGGGTGGGGAGCAGTACTTC
CASSQPGQGGEQYF
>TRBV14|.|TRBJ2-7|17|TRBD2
TGTGCCAGCAGCCAAGTGCTCTTAGGGGCCGGGGGGTACGAGCAGTACTTC
CASSQVLLGAGGYEQYF
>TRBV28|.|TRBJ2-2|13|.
TGTGCCAGCGGGGGGCGTTTCTCCGGGGAGCTGTTTTTT
CASGGRFSGELFF
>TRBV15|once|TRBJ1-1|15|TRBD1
TGTGCCACCAGCAGATTGGGGACAGGGATCACTGAAGCTTTCTTT
CATSRLGTGITEAFF
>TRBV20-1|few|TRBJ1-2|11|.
TGCAGTGTCTCCCGAGCTGATGGCTACACCTTC
CSVSRADGYTF
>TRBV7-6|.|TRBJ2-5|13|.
TGTGCCAGCAGCTTAGGTCCTCAAGAGACCCAGTACTTC
CASSLGPQETQYF
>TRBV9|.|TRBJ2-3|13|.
TGTGCCTCTAGGCGGGCTAGCACAGATACGCAGTATTTT
CASRRASTDTQYF
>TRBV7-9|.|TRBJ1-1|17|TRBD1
TGTGCCAGCAGACAACAGGGGACCATGGGGGCGAACACTGAAGCTTTCTTT
CASRQQGTMGANTEAFF
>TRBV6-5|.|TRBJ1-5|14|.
TGTGCCCGCCGCCGGGGGGGGGTTGGGCAGCCCCAGCATTTT
CARRRGGVGQPQHF
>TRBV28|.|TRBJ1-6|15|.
TGTGCCAGCAGCAGCTTCCGGGCCGATAATTCACCCCTCCACTTT
CASSSFRADNSPLHF
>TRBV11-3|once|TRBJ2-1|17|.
TGTGCCAGCAGCCAAATAGGGGGGCCTGCCCGGTACAATGAGCAGTTCTTC
CASSQIGGPARYNEQFF
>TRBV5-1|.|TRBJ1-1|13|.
TGCGCCAGCAGCTTGGACATGACCACTGAAGCTTTCTTT
CASSLDMTTEAFF
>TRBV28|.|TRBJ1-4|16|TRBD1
TGTGCCAGCAGCCTGACAGGGCCGTCAACTAATGAAAAACTGTTTTTT
CASSLTGPSTNEKLFF
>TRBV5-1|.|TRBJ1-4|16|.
TGCGCCAGCAGCTTGGTTAGAGGGGTGGCTAATGAAAAACTGTTTTTT
CASSLVRGVANEKLFF
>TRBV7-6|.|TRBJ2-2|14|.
TGTGCCAGCAGCCTGTCCAGGGTAACCGGGGAGCTGTTTTTT
CASSLSRVTGELFF
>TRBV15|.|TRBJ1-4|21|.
TGTGCCACCACCGGTGGGGTCCCGTGGAGGTCAGGCGCATGGCCCAATGAAAAACTGTTTTTT
CATTGGVPWRSGAWPNEKLFF
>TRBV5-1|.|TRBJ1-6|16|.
TGCGCCAGCCTCCAGGACCCGCGTCCATATAATTCACCCCTCCACTTT
CASLQDPRPYNSPLHF
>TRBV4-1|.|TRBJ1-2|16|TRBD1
TGCGCCAGCAGCCAAATGGCGGGACAGGGGACACGAGGCTACACCTTC
CASSQMAGQGTRGYTF
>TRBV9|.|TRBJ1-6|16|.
TGTGCCAGTAGTGCAGGGACTCCCTCCTATAATTCACCCCTCCACTTT
CASSAGTPSYNSPLHF
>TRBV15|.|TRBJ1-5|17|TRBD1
TGTGCCACCAGCAAGGGACAGGGGGCGGTGAGCAATCAGCCCCAGCATTTT
CATSKGQGAVSNQPQHF
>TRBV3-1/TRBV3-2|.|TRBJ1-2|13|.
TGTGCCAGCAGCCAAGGGGGAAAACATGGCTACACCTTC
CASSQGGKHGYTF
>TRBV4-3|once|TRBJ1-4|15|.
TGCGCCAGCAGCCAAGACTACCTGAGGTCCAAAAAACTGTTTTTT
CASSQDYLRSKKLFF
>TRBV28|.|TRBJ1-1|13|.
TGTGCCAGCAGTTTAAGAACACGTCAAGAAGCTTTCTTT
CASSLRTRQEAFF
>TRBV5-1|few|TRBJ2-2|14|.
TGCGCCAGCAGCTTGGCCGTAAACACCGGGGAGCTGTTTTTT
CASSLAVNTGELFF
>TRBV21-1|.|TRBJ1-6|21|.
TGTGCCAGCAGCAACTTATTATACAGGGATCCCCTGTTAGAACGGAATTCACCCCTCCACTTT
CASSNLLYRDPLLERNSPLHF
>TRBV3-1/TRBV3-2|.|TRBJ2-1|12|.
TGTGCCAGCAGCCGGACTGACAATGAGCAGTTCTTC
CASSRTDNEQFF
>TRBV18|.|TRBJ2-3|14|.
TGTGCCAGCTCACCACTCGGAAGCACAGATACGCAGTATTTT
CASSPLGSTDTQYF
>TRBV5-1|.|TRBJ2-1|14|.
TGCGCCAGCACCCGACAGGGAGGGGACAATGAGCAGTTCTTC
CASTRQGGDNEQFF